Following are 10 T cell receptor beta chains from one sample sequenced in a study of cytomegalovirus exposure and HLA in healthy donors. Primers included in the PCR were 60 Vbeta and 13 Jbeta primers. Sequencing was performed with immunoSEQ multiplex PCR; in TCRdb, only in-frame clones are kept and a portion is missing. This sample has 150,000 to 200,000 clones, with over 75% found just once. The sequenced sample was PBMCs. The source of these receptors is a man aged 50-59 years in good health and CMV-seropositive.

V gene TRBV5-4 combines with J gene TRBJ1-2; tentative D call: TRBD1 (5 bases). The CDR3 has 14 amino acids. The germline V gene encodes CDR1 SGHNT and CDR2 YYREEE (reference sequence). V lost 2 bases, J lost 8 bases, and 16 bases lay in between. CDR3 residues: CASSLPGVPGGYTF. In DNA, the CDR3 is TGTGCCAGCAGCTTACCGGGGGTGCCGGGCGGCTACACCTTC.

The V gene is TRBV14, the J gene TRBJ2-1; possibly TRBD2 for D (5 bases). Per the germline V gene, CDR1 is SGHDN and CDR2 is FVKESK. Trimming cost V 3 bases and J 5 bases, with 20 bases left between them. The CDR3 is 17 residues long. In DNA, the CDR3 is TGTGCCAGCAGCCATCAAATGCGGGCCCCCCCGGACAATGAGCAGTTCTTC. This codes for CASSHQMRAPPDNEQFF.

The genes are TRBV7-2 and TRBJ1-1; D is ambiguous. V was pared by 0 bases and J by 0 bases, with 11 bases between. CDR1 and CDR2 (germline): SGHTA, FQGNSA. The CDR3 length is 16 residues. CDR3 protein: CASSLAHSGLNTEAFF. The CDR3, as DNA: TGTGCCAGCAGCTTAGCCCATTCCGGTTTGAACACTGAAGCTTTCTTT.

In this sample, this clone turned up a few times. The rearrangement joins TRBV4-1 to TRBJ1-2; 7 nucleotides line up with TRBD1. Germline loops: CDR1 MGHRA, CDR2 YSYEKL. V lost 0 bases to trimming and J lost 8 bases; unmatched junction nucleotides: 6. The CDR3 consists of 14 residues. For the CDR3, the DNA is TGCGCCAGCAGCCAAGATAGGGGGCGCGGAGGCTACACCTTC. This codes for CASSQDRGRGGYTF.

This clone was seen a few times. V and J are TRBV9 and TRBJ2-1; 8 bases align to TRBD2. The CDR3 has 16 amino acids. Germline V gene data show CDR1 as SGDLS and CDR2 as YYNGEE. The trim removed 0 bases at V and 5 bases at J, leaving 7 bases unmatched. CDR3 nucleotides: TGTGCCAGCAGCGTAGTGGCCGGGGGGGGGAACAATGAGCAGTTCTTC. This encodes CASSVVAGGGNNEQFF.

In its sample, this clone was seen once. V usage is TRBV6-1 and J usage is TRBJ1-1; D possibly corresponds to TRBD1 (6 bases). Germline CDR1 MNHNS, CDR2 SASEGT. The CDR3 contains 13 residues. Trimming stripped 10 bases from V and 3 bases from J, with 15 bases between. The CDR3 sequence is CAIVKGQYTEAFF. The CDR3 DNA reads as TGTGCCATCGTCAAAGGACAGTACACTGAAGCTTTCTTT.

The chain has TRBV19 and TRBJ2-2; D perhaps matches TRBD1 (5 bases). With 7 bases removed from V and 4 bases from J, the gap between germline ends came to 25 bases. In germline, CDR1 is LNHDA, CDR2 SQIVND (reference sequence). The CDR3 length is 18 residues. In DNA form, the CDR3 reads TGTGCCAGTACCCAAACTTCATCAGGGTACCGGGTCACCGGGGAGCTGTTTTTT. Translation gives CASTQTSSGYRVTGELFF.

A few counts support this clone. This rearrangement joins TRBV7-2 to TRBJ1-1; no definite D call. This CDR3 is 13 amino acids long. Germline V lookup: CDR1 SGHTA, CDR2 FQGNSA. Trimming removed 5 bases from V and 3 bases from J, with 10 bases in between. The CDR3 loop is CASSALSYTEAFF. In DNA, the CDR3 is TGTGCCAGCAGCGCCCTCAGTTACACTGAAGCTTTCTTT.

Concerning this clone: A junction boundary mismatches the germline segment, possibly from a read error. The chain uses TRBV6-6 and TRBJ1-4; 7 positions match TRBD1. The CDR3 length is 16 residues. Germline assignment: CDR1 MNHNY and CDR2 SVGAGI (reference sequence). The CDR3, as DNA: TGTGCCAGCAGCTACTTTGGACAGGCAACTAATGAAAAACTGTTTTTT. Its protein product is CASSYFGQATNEKLFF.

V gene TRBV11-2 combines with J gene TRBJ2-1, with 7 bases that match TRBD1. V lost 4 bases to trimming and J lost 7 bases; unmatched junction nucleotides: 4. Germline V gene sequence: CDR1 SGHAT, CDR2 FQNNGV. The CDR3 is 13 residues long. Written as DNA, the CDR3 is TGTGCCAGCAGCTCGTTCAGGGGGAATGAGCAGTTCTTC. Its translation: CASSSFRGNEQFF.